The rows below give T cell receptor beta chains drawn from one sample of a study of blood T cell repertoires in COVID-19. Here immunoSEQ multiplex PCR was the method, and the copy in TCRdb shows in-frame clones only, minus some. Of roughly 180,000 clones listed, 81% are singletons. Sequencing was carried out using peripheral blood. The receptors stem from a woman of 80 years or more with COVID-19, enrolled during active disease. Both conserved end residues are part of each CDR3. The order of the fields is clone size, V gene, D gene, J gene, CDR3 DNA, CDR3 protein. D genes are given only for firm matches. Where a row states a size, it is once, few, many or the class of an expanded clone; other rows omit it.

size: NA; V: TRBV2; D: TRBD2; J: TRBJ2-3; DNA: TGTGCCAGCAGTGAAGAGAGCGGGGGGGGCACAGATACGCAGTATTTT; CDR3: CASSEESGGGTDTQYF
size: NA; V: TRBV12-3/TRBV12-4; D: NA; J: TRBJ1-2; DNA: TGTGCCAGCAGTTTCAGGGGACGCTATGGCTACACCTTC; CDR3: CASSFRGRYGYTF
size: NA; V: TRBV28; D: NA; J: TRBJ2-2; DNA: TGTGCCAGCAGTTTACCTAGCCGGGCAGCGAACACCGGGGAGCTGTTTTTT; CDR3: CASSLPSRAANTGELFF
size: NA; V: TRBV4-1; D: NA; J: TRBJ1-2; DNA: TGCGCCAGCAGCCAAGTCGTCGGACTGAACTATGGCTACACCTTC; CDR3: CASSQVVGLNYGYTF
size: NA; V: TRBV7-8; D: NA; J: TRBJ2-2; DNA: TGTGCCAGCAGCCCGGGGGGCATAAACACCGGGGAGCTGTTTTTT; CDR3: CASSPGGINTGELFF
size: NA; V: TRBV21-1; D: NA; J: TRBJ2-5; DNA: TGTGCCAGCAGCTGGGACAGTCGTATACCCCACCAAGAGACCCAGTACTTC; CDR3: CASSWDSRIPHQETQYF
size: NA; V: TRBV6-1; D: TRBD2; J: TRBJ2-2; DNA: TGTGCCAGCAGTGAAGGGCTAGCGGGATGGACCGGGGAGCTGTTTTTT; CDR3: CASSEGLAGWTGELFF
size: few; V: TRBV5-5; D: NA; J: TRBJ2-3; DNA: TGTGCCAGCAGGACTACCAGCGGGTCTAGCACAGATACGCAGTATTTT; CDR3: CASRTTSGSSTDTQYF
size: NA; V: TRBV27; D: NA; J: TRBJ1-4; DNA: TGTGCCAGCAGTCCGGGTGCAGGGGTGCTCGGGTCAACTAATGAAAAACTGTTTTTT; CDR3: CASSPGAGVLGSTNEKLFF
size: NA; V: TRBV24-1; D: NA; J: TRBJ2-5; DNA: TGTGCCACCAGTGACTTCACAGGGTCGGAGACCCAGTACTTC; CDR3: CATSDFTGSETQYF
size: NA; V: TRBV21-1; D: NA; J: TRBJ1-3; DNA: TGTGCCAGCAGCACCTTCTCTGGAAACACCATATATTTT; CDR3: CASSTFSGNTIYF
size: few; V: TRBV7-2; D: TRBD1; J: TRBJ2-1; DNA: TGTGCCAGCAGCTTATACACAGGGGGCGAAGGTGAGCAGTTCTTC; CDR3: CASSLYTGGEGEQFF
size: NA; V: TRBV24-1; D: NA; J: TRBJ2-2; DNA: TGTGCCACCAGTAAAGAGGGTCGCACCGGGGAGCTGTTTTTT; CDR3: CATSKEGRTGELFF
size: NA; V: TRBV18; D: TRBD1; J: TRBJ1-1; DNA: TGTGCCAGCTCACGGGACAGGGGGGGGACTGAAGCTTTCTTT; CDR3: CASSRDRGGTEAFF
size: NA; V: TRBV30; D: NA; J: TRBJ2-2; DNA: TGTGCCTGGAGTGTACAGGGGGAGCTGTTTTTT; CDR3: CAWSVQGELFF
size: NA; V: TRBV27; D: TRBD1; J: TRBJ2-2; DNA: TGTGCCAGCAGTCCTAGGACAGGGGGCACCGGGGAGCTGTTTTTT; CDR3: CASSPRTGGTGELFF
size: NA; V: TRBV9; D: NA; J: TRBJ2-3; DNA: TGTGCCAGCAGCGTAACTCCCAGGGCAGATACGCAGTATTTT; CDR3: CASSVTPRADTQYF
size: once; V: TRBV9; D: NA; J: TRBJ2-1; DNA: TGTGCCAGCAGCGAACTAAGTATTCCGCGGAATGAGCAGTTCTTC; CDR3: CASSELSIPRNEQFF
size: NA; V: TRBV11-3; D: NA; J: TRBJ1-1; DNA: TGTGCCAGCAGCTTTCCCTCCGACAGGGAAGCTTTCTTT; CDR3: CASSFPSDREAFF
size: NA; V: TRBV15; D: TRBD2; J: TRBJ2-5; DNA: TGTGCCACCTCTAGCGGGAGGGCCTTTGAGACCCAGTACTTC; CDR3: CATSSGRAFETQYF
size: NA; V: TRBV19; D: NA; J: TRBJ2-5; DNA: TGTGCCAGTAGTGCGGCCCATTCAGAGACCCAGTACTTC; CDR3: CASSAAHSETQYF
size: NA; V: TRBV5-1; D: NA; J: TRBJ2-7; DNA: TGCGCCAGCAGCTTGGCCGGTTCCTACGAGCAGTACTTC; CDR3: CASSLAGSYEQYF
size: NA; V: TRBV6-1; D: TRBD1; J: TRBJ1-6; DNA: TGTGCCAGCAGTGAATTAGGGGGCGTTTGGGCATCACCCCTCCACTTT; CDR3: CASSELGGVWASPLHF
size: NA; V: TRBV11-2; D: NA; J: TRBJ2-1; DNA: TGTGCCAGCAGCTCCGACTGGAATGAGCAGTTCTTC; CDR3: CASSSDWNEQFF
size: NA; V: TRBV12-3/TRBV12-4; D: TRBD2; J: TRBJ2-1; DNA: TGTGCCAGCAAGGTCGCGGGAGTAAATGAGCAGTTCTTC; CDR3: CASKVAGVNEQFF
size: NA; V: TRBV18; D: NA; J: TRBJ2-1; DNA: TGTGCCAGCTCACCACCAACTAGAATCGTGCAGTTCTTC; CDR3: CASSPPTRIVQFF
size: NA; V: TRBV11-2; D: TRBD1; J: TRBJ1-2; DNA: TGTGCCAGCAGCGACAGGGGACCAAGGGGCTACACCTTC; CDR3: CASSDRGPRGYTF
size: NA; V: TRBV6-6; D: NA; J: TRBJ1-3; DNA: TGTGCCAGCAGCAGAAAAGGAAACACCATATATTTT; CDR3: CASSRKGNTIYF
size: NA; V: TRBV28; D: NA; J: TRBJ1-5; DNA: TGTGCCAGCCTAGGACAGCTATATCAGCCCCAGCATTTT; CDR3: CASLGQLYQPQHF
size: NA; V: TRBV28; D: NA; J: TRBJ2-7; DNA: TGTGCCAGCAGTTTAGCCGGGGAGCTTTGCTACGAGCAGTACTTC; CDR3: CASSLAGELCYEQYF
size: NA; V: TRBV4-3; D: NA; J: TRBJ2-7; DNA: TGCGCCAGCAGCCTCCGACAGGGAGGCGAGCAGTACTTC; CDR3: CASSLRQGGEQYF